Shown below are 17 T cell receptor beta chains from a single sample sequenced in a study of cytomegalovirus exposure and HLA in healthy donors (dated by TCRdb to about 2017). Libraries were made using the immunoSEQ multiplex PCR assay. For the multiplex PCR, a mixture combining 60 forward primers for TCR Vbeta segments and 13 reverse primers for TCR Jbeta segments was used. Drawn from immuneACCESS, this table holds only the in-frame rearrangements with V and J called that TCRdb kept. Clones are partly lost; checked studies trace under half to an unresolved V gene and leave the rest unexplained. In this sample the table shows nearly 110,000 clones, about two thirds of which occur a single time. The ten most abundant clones make up 2.5% to 3.5% of the sample. Sequenced: PBMCs. The source of these receptors is a female donor in good health and CMV-seronegative.

The chain is built from TRBV4-3 and TRBJ2-1; 11 bases line up with TRBD2. The germline CDR1 and CDR2 sequences are LGHNA and YSLEER. The junction had 5 bases not matched to a gene; V was cut back by 0 bases and J by 7 bases. This CDR3 is built from 16 residues. Here the CDR3 DNA reads TGCGCCAGCAGCCAAGATCCGGGACTAGCGGCTAATGAGCAGTTCTTC. It specifies CASSQDPGLAANEQFF.

This clone appeared a few times. This chain uses TRBV18 with TRBJ2-6; D remains unclear. The germline V gene has CDR1 KGHSH and CDR2 LQKENI. CDR3 length: 15 amino acids. V lost 6 bases to trimming and J lost 3 bases, with 12 bases between them. DNA for the CDR3: TGTGCCAGCTCCCACAGTTTGGATGGGGCCAACGTCCTGACTTTC. This codes for CASSHSLDGANVLTF.

The chain has TRBV30 and TRBJ2-3, with 10 bases identical to TRBD2. Germline V lookup: CDR1 GTSNPN, CDR2 SVGIG (reference sequence). V was clipped by 0 bases and J by 3 bases; unmatched bases: 9. The CDR3 extends over 17 amino acids. CDR3 sequence: CAWSVRPSGSSTDTQYF. In DNA form, the CDR3 reads TGTGCCTGGAGTGTAAGGCCTAGCGGGAGTTCAACAGATACGCAGTATTTT.

J is TRBJ2-3 and V is TRBV10-2, with 8 nucleotides matching TRBD2. The CDR3 runs to 16 residues. Looked up from germline, CDR1 is WSHSY and CDR2 is SAAADI. The trim removed 7 bases at V and 1 base at J, leaving 10 bases unmatched. CDR3 sequence reads: CASTTSGLSGTDTQYF. In nucleotides, the CDR3 is TGCGCCAGCACCACTAGCGGCTTATCGGGCACAGATACGCAGTATTTT.

The chain has TRBV7-8 and TRBJ1-2; D is ambiguous. Germline values: CDR1 SGHVS, CDR2 FQNEAQ. This CDR3 spans 17 amino acids. V was trimmed by 2 bases and J by 7 bases, leaving 23 bases between them. The chain's CDR3 is CASSLLVSGNDARGYTF. As DNA, the CDR3 is TGTGCCAGCAGCTTACTGGTTTCCGGGAACGATGCCCGTGGCTACACCTTC.

The chain combines TRBV12-5 with TRBJ2-2, with D tentatively TRBD2 (6 bases). Trimming shortened V by 6 bases and J by 4 bases, and 12 bases separated the two germline ends. Per germline, CDR1 LGHNT and CDR2 FRNRAP. CDR3 length: 14 residues. DNA for the CDR3: TGTGCTAGTGGCCCGGGAGATTTCACCGGGGAGCTGTTTTTT. Protein: CASGPGDFTGELFF. The full variable domain, in which reference TRBV12-5 and TRBJ2-2 provide the parts outside the CDR3, is DARVTQTPRHKVTEMGQEVTMRCQPILGHNTVFWYRQTMMQGLELLAYFRNRAPLDDSGMPKDRFSAEMPDATLATLKIQPSEPRDSAVYFCASGPGDFTGELFFGEGSRLTVL.

The gene calls are TRBV2 and TRBJ2-2, with D tentatively TRBD2 (5 bases). Germline V gene sequence: CDR1 SNHLY, CDR2 FYNNEI. Trimming took off 7 bases at V and 4 bases at J, with 19 bases between the two ends. This CDR3 is 16 amino acids long. This chain's CDR3 is CASTPVELRGTGELFF. CDR3 coding DNA: TGTGCCAGCACTCCCGTTGAACTCCGGGGCACCGGGGAGCTGTTTTTT.

In the case of this clone: The sample holds other DNA sequences that translate to the same CDR3. The gene calls are TRBV6-5 and TRBJ2-7; the D is unclear. Germline CDR1 MNHEY, CDR2 SVGAGI. Trimming removed 0 bases from V and 6 bases from J, with 9 bases in between. The CDR3 has 13 amino acids. In nucleotides, the CDR3 is TGTGCCAGCAGTTACTCGGTTGGCTCCGAGCAGTACTTC. It yields the protein CASSYSVGSEQYF.

V gene TRBV9 combines with J gene TRBJ1-1; 9 bases are shared with TRBD1. The CDR3 has 16 residues. Per germline, CDR1 SGDLS and CDR2 YYNGEE. V dropped 5 bases and J dropped 3; count of bases not matched to a gene: 11. The CDR3: CASSPTGGARDTEAFF. For the CDR3, the DNA is TGTGCCAGCAGTCCAACAGGGGGCGCGAGGGACACTGAAGCTTTCTTT.

This rearrangement joins TRBV7-2 to TRBJ2-3; 9 bases align to TRBD2. CDR1 is SGHTA, CDR2 FQGNSA, per germline. The CDR3 runs 16 residues. V lost 2 bases, J lost 3 bases, and 6 bases stayed unmatched. The CDR3 DNA sequence: TGTGCCAGCAGCTTACGGGGGCGGGAGGGGACAGATACGCAGTATTTT. It encodes CASSLRGREGTDTQYF.

This clone was seen a handful of times. V is TRBV4-2 and J is TRBJ2-7; 11 bases match TRBD2. The CDR3 totals 15 residues. The ends lost 0 bases at V and 3 bases at J; junction bases unmatched: 1. In germline, CDR1 is LGHNA, CDR2 YNFKEQ. The CDR3 coding sequence is TGTGCCAGCAGCCAAGAACTAGCGGGGGACTACGAGCAGTACTTC. Translated: CASSQELAGDYEQYF.

This clone came up once. This CDR3 reads CASSQPLDRADAGNYGYTF. CDR3 DNA: TGCGCCAGCAGCCAACCATTGGACAGGGCGGACGCGGGTAACTATGGCTACACCTTC. This sequence joins TRBV4-1 and TRBJ1-2, with 8 bases identical to TRBD1. CDR1 is MGHRA and CDR2 is YSYEKL in the germline V gene. Trimming at V came to 2 bases and at J to 1 base, leaving 15 bases not matched to a gene. The CDR3 length is 19 residues.

V and J are TRBV18 and TRBJ1-2; D unresolved. V was shortened by 0 bases and J by 4 bases, with 9 bases between the two germline ends. Germline loops: CDR1 KGHSH, CDR2 LQKENI. The CDR3 has 14 amino acids. CDR3 region: CASSPPGLPYGYTF. The CDR3 coding sequence is TGTGCCAGCTCACCACCTGGTCTACCCTATGGCTACACCTTC. Variable domain in full (rest from reference TRBV18 and TRBJ1-2): NAGVMQNPRHLVRRRGQEARLRCSPMKGHSHVYWYRQLPEEGLKFMVYLQKENIIDESGMPKERFSAEFPKEGPSILRIQQVVRGDSAAYFCASSPPGLPYGYTFGSGTRLTVV.

The sample holds a few counts of this clone. The chain combines TRBV6-1 with TRBJ1-2; D might be TRBD1 (6 bases). The germline V gene has CDR1 MNHNS and CDR2 SASEGT. The germline V and J ends were trimmed by 6 bases and 0 bases, with 11 bases remaining between them. This CDR3 is built from 14 residues. This chain's CDR3 is CASSQDRANYGYTF. The CDR3 region has the DNA TGTGCCAGCAGCCAGGACAGAGCTAACTATGGCTACACCTTC.

The rearrangement links TRBV28 to TRBJ2-4; D remains ambiguous. V lost 4 bases, J lost 2 bases, and 15 bases lay in between. Germline CDR1 and CDR2: MDHEN and SYDVKM. The CDR3 sequence is 16 residues long. The CDR3: CASSSYRELPKNIQYF. Written as DNA, the CDR3 is TGTGCCAGCAGTTCCTACAGAGAGCTTCCCAAAAACATTCAGTACTTC.

This clone was seen more than once but under ten times. This sequence joins TRBV7-9 and TRBJ2-5; D gene uncertain. V lost 4 bases to trimming and J lost 3 bases, with 12 bases between them. CDR3 size: 14 residues. Germline CDR1 is SEHNR and CDR2 is FQNEAQ (reference sequence). The CDR3 protein is CASSSLVGKETQYF. The CDR3 nucleotides are TGTGCCAGCAGCTCCCTAGTGGGTAAAGAGACCCAGTACTTC.

This clone was seen only a few times. At one end the junction does not follow the germline gene, possibly because of a read error. This chain connects TRBV7-9 to TRBJ1-1; 7 bases line up with TRBD1. There are 12 residues in the CDR3. CDR1 and CDR2 (germline): SEHNR, FQNEAQ (reference sequence). CDR3 region: CASSLATGEAFF. For the CDR3, the DNA is TGTGCCAGCAGCCTAGCGACAGGGGAAGCTTTCTTT.